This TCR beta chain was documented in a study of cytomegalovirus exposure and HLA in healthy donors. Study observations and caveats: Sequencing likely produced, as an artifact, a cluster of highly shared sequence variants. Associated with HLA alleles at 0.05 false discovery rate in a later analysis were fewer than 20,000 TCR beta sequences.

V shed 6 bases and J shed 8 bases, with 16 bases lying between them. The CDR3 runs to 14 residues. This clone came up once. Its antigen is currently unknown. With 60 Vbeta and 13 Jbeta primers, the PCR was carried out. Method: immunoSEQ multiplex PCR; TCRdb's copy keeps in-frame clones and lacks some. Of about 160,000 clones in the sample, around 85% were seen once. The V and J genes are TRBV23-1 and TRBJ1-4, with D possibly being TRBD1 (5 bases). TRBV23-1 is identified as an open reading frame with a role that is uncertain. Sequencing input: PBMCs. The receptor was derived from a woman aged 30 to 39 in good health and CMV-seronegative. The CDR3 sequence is CASSPGTISEKLFF. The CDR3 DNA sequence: TGCGCCAGCAGCCCCGGGACTATCTCGGAAAAACTGTTTTTT.